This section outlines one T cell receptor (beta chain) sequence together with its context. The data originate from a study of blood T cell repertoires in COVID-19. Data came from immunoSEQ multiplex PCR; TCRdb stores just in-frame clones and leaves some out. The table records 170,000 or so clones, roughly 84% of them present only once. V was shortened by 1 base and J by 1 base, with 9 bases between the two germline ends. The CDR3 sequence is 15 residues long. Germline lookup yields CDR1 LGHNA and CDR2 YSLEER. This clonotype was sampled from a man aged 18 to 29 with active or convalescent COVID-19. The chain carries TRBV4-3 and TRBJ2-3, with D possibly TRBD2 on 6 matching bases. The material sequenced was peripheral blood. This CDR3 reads CASSQGASGTDTQYF. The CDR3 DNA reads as TGCGCCAGCAGCCAAGGGGCTAGCGGCACAGATACGCAGTATTTT.